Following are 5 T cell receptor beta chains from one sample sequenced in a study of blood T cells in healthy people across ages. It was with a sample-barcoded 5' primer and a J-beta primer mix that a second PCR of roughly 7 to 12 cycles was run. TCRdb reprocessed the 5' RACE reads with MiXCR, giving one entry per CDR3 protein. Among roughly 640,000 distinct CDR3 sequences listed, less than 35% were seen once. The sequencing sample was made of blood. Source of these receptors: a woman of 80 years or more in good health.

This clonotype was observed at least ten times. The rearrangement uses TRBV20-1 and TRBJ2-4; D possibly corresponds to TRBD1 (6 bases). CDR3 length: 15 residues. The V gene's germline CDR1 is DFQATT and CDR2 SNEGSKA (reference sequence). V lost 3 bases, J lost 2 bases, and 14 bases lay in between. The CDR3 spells CSASSGASPKNIQYF. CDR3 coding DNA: TGCAGTGCTAGTTCAGGGGCGAGTCCCAAAAACATTCAGTACTTC.

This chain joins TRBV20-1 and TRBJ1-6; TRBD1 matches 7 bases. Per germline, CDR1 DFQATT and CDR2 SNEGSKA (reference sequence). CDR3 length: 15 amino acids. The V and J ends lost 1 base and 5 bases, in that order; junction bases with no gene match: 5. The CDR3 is CSARGARGDNSPLHF. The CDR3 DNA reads TGCAGTGCTAGAGGGGCCAGGGGGGATAATTCACCCCTCCACTTT.

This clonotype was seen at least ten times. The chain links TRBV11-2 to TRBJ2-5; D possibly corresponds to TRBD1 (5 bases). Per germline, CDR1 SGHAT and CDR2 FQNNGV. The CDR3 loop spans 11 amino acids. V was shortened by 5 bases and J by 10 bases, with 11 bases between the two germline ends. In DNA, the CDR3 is TGTGCCAGCAGCAGTCGACAGAACCAGTACTTC. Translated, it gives CASSSRQNQYF.

CDR3 DNA: TGTGCCAGCAGTGAATCTATAAGCAATCAGCCCCAGCATTTT. As protein: CASSESISNQPQHF. The chain couples TRBV2 to TRBJ1-5; D unresolved. With 2 bases removed from V and 1 base from J, the gap between germline ends came to 6 bases. CDR3 length: 14 residues. The V gene's germline CDR1 is SNHLY and CDR2 FYNNEI.

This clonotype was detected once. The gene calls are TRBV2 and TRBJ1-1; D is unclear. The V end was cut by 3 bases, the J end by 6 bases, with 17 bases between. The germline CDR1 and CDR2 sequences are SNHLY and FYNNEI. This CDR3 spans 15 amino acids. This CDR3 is CASSDSSSYYSEAFF. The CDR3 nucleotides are TGTGCCAGCAGTGATAGTAGCAGTTACTACTCTGAAGCTTTCTTT.